This T cell receptor (beta chain) was captured by sequencing in a study of tumor T cells in aggressive B-cell lymphoma. CDR1 and CDR2 (germline): SGHTA, FQGNSA. J gave up 0 bases and V 5 bases, and 12 bases lay outside the gene matches. The CDR3 sequence is 17 residues long. The assay was immunoSEQ multiplex PCR, and TCRdb's table has in-frame clones only and misses some. This sample has thousands of clones, with about 80% found just once. The TCR comes from an adult with diffuse large B cell lymphoma. The sequenced sample was tumor tissue. The chain has TRBV7-2 and TRBJ1-1, with 7 bases matching TRBD1. CDR3 sequence: CASSPWTGPYLNTEAFF. The DNA for the CDR3 is TGTGCCAGCAGCCCCTGGACAGGTCCGTACTTGAACACTGAAGCTTTCTTT.